These T cell receptor beta chains were read from a single sample in a study of blood T cell repertoires in COVID-19. Generated by immunoSEQ multiplex PCR, the TCRdb table keeps only in-frame clones and is missing some. The table shows tens of thousands of clones, with 65% to 90% occurring only once. Source material: peripheral blood. The receptors stem from a woman aged 60-70 years with acute or convalescent COVID-19. The CDR3 runs from the conserved cysteine through the conserved F or W. A D gene is named only where the DNA matches it firmly. Size is stated for part of the rows, as once, few or many counts, or as a class when the clone is expanded.

CDR3 DNA: TGTGCCAGCAGCGTAGGACAGGGGGCAATAGATACGCAGTATTTT
CDR3 protein: CASSVGQGAIDTQYF
J gene: TRBJ2-3
CDR3 length: 15
clone size: .
D gene: TRBD1
V gene: TRBV9

CDR3 DNA: TGTGCCAGCAGCCATTCAGGACAGGGGGACTCTGGGGCCAACGTCCTGACTTTC
CDR3 protein: CASSHSGQGDSGANVLTF
J gene: TRBJ2-6
CDR3 length: 18
clone size: .
D gene: TRBD1
V gene: TRBV3-1/TRBV3-2

CDR3 DNA: TGTGCCAGCAGCTTACGGAGGAATGAAAAACTGTTTTTT
CDR3 protein: CASSLRRNEKLFF
J gene: TRBJ1-4
CDR3 length: 13
clone size: .
D gene: .
V gene: TRBV7-2

CDR3 DNA: TGTGCCAGTAGTATAGGGGGCAGCATGAACACTGAAGCTTTCTTT
CDR3 protein: CASSIGGSMNTEAFF
J gene: TRBJ1-1
CDR3 length: 15
clone size: .
D gene: .
V gene: TRBV19

CDR3 DNA: TGTGCCAGCTACAGGGTTCGGGAGCCCCAGCATTTT
CDR3 protein: CASYRVREPQHF
J gene: TRBJ1-5
CDR3 length: 12
clone size: .
D gene: .
V gene: TRBV28

CDR3 DNA: TGCGCCAGCAGCTTGGCGGCGGGCTCCAACTATGGCTACACCTTC
CDR3 protein: CASSLAAGSNYGYTF
J gene: TRBJ1-2
CDR3 length: 15
clone size: .
D gene: .
V gene: TRBV5-1

CDR3 DNA: TGTGCCAGTAGTATAGGAGGGGGCTTCTGGTATAGCAATCAGCCCCAGCATTTT
CDR3 protein: CASSIGGGFWYSNQPQHF
J gene: TRBJ1-5
CDR3 length: 18
clone size: few
D gene: TRBD1
V gene: TRBV19

CDR3 DNA: TGTGCCAGCAGCTTGGCAGGACAGATTTATGGCTACACCTTC
CDR3 protein: CASSLAGQIYGYTF
J gene: TRBJ1-2
CDR3 length: 14
clone size: once
D gene: .
V gene: TRBV11-2

CDR3 DNA: TGTGCCAGCAGTCCTAGGGGGAAACTTGAGGTAGGGCCCCAGCATTTT
CDR3 protein: CASSPRGKLEVGPQHF
J gene: TRBJ1-5
CDR3 length: 16
clone size: few
D gene: .
V gene: TRBV28

CDR3 DNA: TGTGCCAGCAGTGAGGAGTCTGGAAACACCATATATTTT
CDR3 protein: CASSEESGNTIYF
J gene: TRBJ1-3
CDR3 length: 13
clone size: .
D gene: .
V gene: TRBV2

CDR3 DNA: TGTGCCAGTAGTATAGAAATGAGGGGGAGCTCTGGGGCCAACGTCCTGACTTTC
CDR3 protein: CASSIEMRGSSGANVLTF
J gene: TRBJ2-6
CDR3 length: 18
clone size: .
D gene: .
V gene: TRBV19

CDR3 DNA: TGTGCCAGCAGGGAGACTAGCCGAATCTACAATGAGCAGTTCTTC
CDR3 protein: CASRETSRIYNEQFF
J gene: TRBJ2-1
CDR3 length: 15
clone size: .
D gene: TRBD2
V gene: TRBV25-1

CDR3 DNA: TGTGCCAGCAGCTTGAGCGGGGAAAGCTCCTACGAGCAGTACTTC
CDR3 protein: CASSLSGESSYEQYF
J gene: TRBJ2-7
CDR3 length: 15
clone size: .
D gene: TRBD2
V gene: TRBV7-3

CDR3 DNA: TGTGCCAGCTCACCTAATATCGACAGGGGGCTTTCACCCCTCCACTTT
CDR3 protein: CASSPNIDRGLSPLHF
J gene: TRBJ1-6
CDR3 length: 16
clone size: .
D gene: TRBD1
V gene: TRBV18

CDR3 DNA: TGTGCCAGCAGCTATCAGACAGGGGGCACGTACAATGAGCAGTTCTTC
CDR3 protein: CASSYQTGGTYNEQFF
J gene: TRBJ2-1
CDR3 length: 16
clone size: .
D gene: TRBD1
V gene: TRBV7-8

CDR3 DNA: TGTGCCAGCAGCCCCGGGACATATGGCTACACCTTC
CDR3 protein: CASSPGTYGYTF
J gene: TRBJ1-2
CDR3 length: 12
clone size: once
D gene: .
V gene: TRBV6-6

CDR3 DNA: TGTGCCAGCAGCCTCGGACTTTACAATGAGCAGTTCTTC
CDR3 protein: CASSLGLYNEQFF
J gene: TRBJ2-1
CDR3 length: 13
clone size: .
D gene: .
V gene: TRBV3-1/TRBV3-2

CDR3 DNA: TGTGCCAGCAGCTTAGTAGTTGAGCAGTTCTTC
CDR3 protein: CASSLVVEQFF
J gene: TRBJ2-1
CDR3 length: 11
clone size: once
D gene: .
V gene: TRBV7-9

CDR3 DNA: TGTGCCAGCTCACCATCTCAAGAGACCCAGTACTTC
CDR3 protein: CASSPSQETQYF
J gene: TRBJ2-5
CDR3 length: 12
clone size: few
D gene: .
V gene: TRBV18

CDR3 DNA: TGTGCCAGCAGCAAATACCCTAGTGTAGAAGAGACCCAGTACTTC
CDR3 protein: CASSKYPSVEETQYF
J gene: TRBJ2-5
CDR3 length: 15
clone size: .
D gene: .
V gene: TRBV21-1

CDR3 DNA: TGTGCCAGCAGTTCCCTGGGGGGGGCGGTTCATACTGAAGCTTTCTTT
CDR3 protein: CASSSLGGAVHTEAFF
J gene: TRBJ1-1
CDR3 length: 16
clone size: .
D gene: .
V gene: TRBV28

CDR3 DNA: TGTGCCAGCAGCCCGGTTTCTGGGGCCAACGTCCTGACTTTC
CDR3 protein: CASSPVSGANVLTF
J gene: TRBJ2-6
CDR3 length: 14
clone size: .
D gene: .
V gene: TRBV11-1

CDR3 DNA: TGTGCCAGCAGCTCATACTTCGACAGGGGTAACTATGGCTACACCTTC
CDR3 protein: CASSSYFDRGNYGYTF
J gene: TRBJ1-2
CDR3 length: 16
clone size: .
D gene: TRBD1
V gene: TRBV5-6

CDR3 DNA: TGCGCCAGCAGCTCCCCTGCCCTCGGTCTCTACACCTTC
CDR3 protein: CASSSPALGLYTF
J gene: TRBJ1-2
CDR3 length: 13
clone size: .
D gene: .
V gene: TRBV5-1

CDR3 DNA: TGTGCCAGCAGCCAAGACTGGACAGGGCTTAACTATGGCTACACCTTC
CDR3 protein: CASSQDWTGLNYGYTF
J gene: TRBJ1-2
CDR3 length: 16
clone size: .
D gene: TRBD1
V gene: TRBV11-3

CDR3 DNA: TGCGCCAGCAGCTTGGCGACGGGGGGAAACACCATATATTTT
CDR3 protein: CASSLATGGNTIYF
J gene: TRBJ1-3
CDR3 length: 14
clone size: .
D gene: .
V gene: TRBV5-1

CDR3 DNA: TGTGCCAGCAGACAGGGACTAGGGGTCGGGGAGCTGTTTTTT
CDR3 protein: CASRQGLGVGELFF
J gene: TRBJ2-2
CDR3 length: 14
clone size: .
D gene: TRBD2
V gene: TRBV6-5

CDR3 DNA: TGTGCCAGCGCGTTAGCCGGAGGGTCACCCCTCCACTTT
CDR3 protein: CASALAGGSPLHF
J gene: TRBJ1-6
CDR3 length: 13
clone size: .
D gene: .
V gene: TRBV6-4

CDR3 DNA: TGTGCCAGCAGCGCCGCCCTCCAGGGGGCGTCCACTGAAGCTTTCTTT
CDR3 protein: CASSAALQGASTEAFF
J gene: TRBJ1-1
CDR3 length: 16
clone size: .
D gene: TRBD1
V gene: TRBV5-5

CDR3 DNA: TGTGCCAGCAGCGCCTCAGCGGGAGGGCAGTTCTTC
CDR3 protein: CASSASAGGQFF
J gene: TRBJ2-1
CDR3 length: 12
clone size: .
D gene: TRBD2
V gene: TRBV9

CDR3 DNA: TGTGCCAGCAGTGAAGCCCTTCCGGGACAGGGGGCAAGGGAGACCCAGTACTTC
CDR3 protein: CASSEALPGQGARETQYF
J gene: TRBJ2-5
CDR3 length: 18
clone size: .
D gene: TRBD1
V gene: TRBV6-1

CDR3 DNA: TGTGCCAGCAGTCTACAGCTGCACGCTGGTCAGCCCCAGCATTTT
CDR3 protein: CASSLQLHAGQPQHF
J gene: TRBJ1-5
CDR3 length: 15
clone size: .
D gene: .
V gene: TRBV27

CDR3 DNA: TGCGCCAGCAGATCGGCAACCGGGACACAGGGAAACACCATATATTTT
CDR3 protein: CASRSATGTQGNTIYF
J gene: TRBJ1-3
CDR3 length: 16
clone size: once
D gene: .
V gene: TRBV5-1

CDR3 DNA: TGTGCCAGTAGTATAGCCAGGGATGTCTATGGCTACACCTTC
CDR3 protein: CASSIARDVYGYTF
J gene: TRBJ1-2
CDR3 length: 14
clone size: once
D gene: .
V gene: TRBV19

CDR3 DNA: TGTGCATCCCTCCCCGGGGGTGCCAAAAACATTCAGTACTTC
CDR3 protein: CASLPGGAKNIQYF
J gene: TRBJ2-4
CDR3 length: 14
clone size: few
D gene: .
V gene: TRBV19

CDR3 DNA: TGTGCCACCAGACCTTCTAAACACTTT
CDR3 protein: CATRPSKHF
J gene: TRBJ1-6
CDR3 length: 9
clone size: few
D gene: .
V gene: TRBV15

CDR3 DNA: TGTGCCAGCAGCTTAACCAGGACCGGGGAGCTGTTTTTT
CDR3 protein: CASSLTRTGELFF
J gene: TRBJ2-2
CDR3 length: 13
clone size: .
D gene: .
V gene: TRBV7-3

CDR3 DNA: TGTGCCAGCAGCAGGGCGCCTAGCGGGAGGGCCAACTTCTCGGATACGCAGTATTTT
CDR3 protein: CASSRAPSGRANFSDTQYF
J gene: TRBJ2-3
CDR3 length: 19
clone size: once
D gene: .
V gene: TRBV21-1

CDR3 DNA: TGTGCCAGCAGTCAAACTAGCGGCCAAGAGACCCAGTACTTC
CDR3 protein: CASSQTSGQETQYF
J gene: TRBJ2-5
CDR3 length: 14
clone size: .
D gene: TRBD2
V gene: TRBV6-5

CDR3 DNA: TGTGCCTTCCCGTTAGGCAGGTTAAGCTCCTATAATTCACCCCTCCACTTT
CDR3 protein: CAFPLGRLSSYNSPLHF
J gene: TRBJ1-6
CDR3 length: 17
clone size: .
D gene: .
V gene: TRBV10-3